The 8 T cell receptor beta chains reported below all come from one sample, sequenced in a study of blood T cell repertoires in COVID-19. This table comes from immunoSEQ multiplex PCR, and its TCRdb copy is limited to in-frame clones, with some not included. The sample lists 140,000 to 150,000 clones, around 84% occurring once. The sequencing input was peripheral blood. Receptor source: a man in his sixties with active or convalescent COVID-19.

This sequence joins TRBV5-1 and TRBJ1-1; TRBD1 might be the D (6 bases). The germline V and J ends were trimmed by 2 bases and 0 bases, with 14 bases remaining between them. This CDR3 is 16 amino acids long. Germline CDR1 and CDR2: SGHRS and YFSETQ. CDR3 nucleotide sequence: TGCGCCAGCAGCTTCTGGGGGGGCGCAATGAACACTGAAGCTTTCTTT. Its protein is CASSFWGGAMNTEAFF. The whole variable domain, filled in from reference TRBV5-1 and TRBJ1-1, reads KAGVTQTPRYLIKTRGQQVTLSCSPISGHRSVSWYQQTPGQGLQFLFEYFSETQRNKGNFPGRFSGRQFSNSRSEMNVSTLELGDSALYLCASSFWGGAMNTEAFFGQGTRLTVV.

This chain links TRBV4-3 with TRBJ1-2; D unresolved. CDR1 is LGHNA, CDR2 YSLEER, per germline. The CDR3 is 12 amino acids. V shed 0 bases and J shed 8 bases, with 7 bases lying between them. The CDR3 is CASSQDSSGYTF. CDR3 nucleotides: TGCGCCAGCAGCCAAGATTCCTCCGGCTACACCTTC.

This chain links TRBV30 with TRBJ1-1, with 8 nucleotides matching TRBD1. The CDR3 length is 14 residues. CDR1 and CDR2 from the germline V gene are GTSNPN and SVGIG (reference sequence). Germline trimming cut 1 base from V and 4 bases from J; bases unmatched to any gene: 5. The CDR3 nucleotides are TGTGCCTGGAGTGGCAGGGGGCGAGGCACTGAAGCTTTCTTT. It translates to CAWSGRGRGTEAFF.

This clone was detected only a few times. This chain uses TRBV14 with TRBJ2-3; 7 bases are shared with TRBD2. V was pared by 1 base and J by 0 bases, with 4 bases of the junction left unmatched. The CDR3 totals 16 residues. Germline V gene lookup returns CDR1 SGHDN and CDR2 FVKESK. CDR3: CASSQVLASSTDTQYF. The CDR3, as DNA: TGTGCCAGCAGCCAAGTACTAGCGTCTAGCACAGATACGCAGTATTTT.

The chain joins TRBV5-1 to TRBJ1-3, with D possibly TRBD1 on 5 matching bases. The germline V gene has CDR1 SGHRS and CDR2 YFSETQ. There are 14 residues in the CDR3. V gave up 0 bases and J gave up 8 bases, with 12 bases separating them. CDR3 sequence: CASSLERSGDTIYF. CDR3 in DNA: TGCGCCAGCAGCTTGGAACGGTCGGGGGACACCATATATTTT.

V is TRBV6-1 and J is TRBJ2-7; 10 bases line up with TRBD1. CDR1 and CDR2 (germline): MNHNS, SASEGT. The CDR3 loop spans 15 amino acids. V lost 3 bases to trimming and J lost 2 bases; unmatched junction nucleotides: 4. CDR3: CASSEGTGVPYEQYV. The CDR3 nucleotides read TGTGCCAGCAGTGAGGGGACAGGGGTGCCCTACGAGCAGTACGTC.

The chain recombines TRBV12-3 or TRBV12-4 with TRBJ1-2; D is possibly TRBD1 (6 bases). The CDR3 extends over 11 amino acids. Trimming removed 2 bases at V and 10 bases at J, with 8 bases between. CDR3 loop: CASSLNRDYTF. The DNA of the CDR3 is TGTGCCAGCAGTTTAAACAGGGACTACACCTTC.

V gene TRBV19 combines with J gene TRBJ2-3, with TRBD2 matching 10 bases. Germline V lookup: CDR1 LNHDA, CDR2 SQIVND (reference sequence). This CDR3 has 17 amino acids. J lost 0 bases, V lost 7 bases, and 10 bases had no gene match. The CDR3 DNA follows: TGTGCCAGTACCCCCCTAGGAGCGGGAGGGAGCACAGATACGCAGTATTTT. It encodes CASTPLGAGGSTDTQYF.